Presented here are 25 T cell receptor beta chains from one specimen sequenced in a study of response to subunit inactivated influenza vaccine. TCRdb analysed the RT-PCR reads with MiXCR anew, one entry per CDR3 protein. This sample has approximately 170,000 distinct CDR3 sequences, with roughly 12% found just once. These data are also associated with another study on T cells expressing NK-cell markers. Per that study: Making the TCR beta cDNA relied on 5'RACE template switching with UMIs.

Sequences were derived from CD8+ T cells sorted from PBMCs, sampled roughly 13 days after vaccination. Receptor source: a man aged 50-60 years who received an inactivated influenza vaccine.

The chain links TRBV11-2 to TRBJ1-1; 9 nucleotides match TRBD1. Germline CDR1 SGHAT, CDR2 FQNNGV. CDR3 length: 21 residues. The V segment lost 1 base and the J segment 0 bases; nucleotides outside the gene matches: 18. This chain's CDR3 is CASSLVALDRGELGMNTEAFF. CDR3 coding DNA: TGTGCCAGCAGCTTAGTGGCTCTGGACAGGGGCGAACTCGGCATGAACACTGAAGCTTTCTTT.

This chain joins TRBV19 and TRBJ1-1; D is unresolved. The germline gives CDR1 LNHDA, CDR2 SQIVND (reference sequence). This CDR3 comprises 12 residues. Trimming took off 5 bases at V and 9 bases at J, with 13 bases between the two ends. CDR3 nucleotides: TGTGCCAGTAGTGACATGTTGGGGAAAGCTTTCTTT. Translated: CASSDMLGKAFF.

J is TRBJ2-1 and V is TRBV7-9, with D hard to call. Trimming removed 7 bases at V and 10 bases at J, with 14 bases between. Germline-derived CDR1 and CDR2 are SEHNR and FQNEAQ (reference sequence). This CDR3 contains 12 residues. CDR3 bases: TGTGCCAGCAACTTGCTGTGGGGAGAGCAGTTCTTC. This translates into CASNLLWGEQFF.

This clonotype was recorded many times. The V gene is TRBV7-2, the J gene TRBJ1-2; D ambiguous. V was pared by 2 bases and J by 1 base, with 17 bases between. CDR1 is SGHTA, CDR2 FQGNSA, per germline. The CDR3 is made up of 17 amino acids. This chain's CDR3 is CASSLSEGIYLNYGYTF. The DNA for the CDR3 is TGTGCCAGCAGCTTATCGGAAGGAATCTATCTTAACTATGGCTACACCTTC.

The rearrangement joins TRBV7-9 to TRBJ2-1, with D perhaps being TRBD1 or TRBD2 (5 bases each). Trimming took off 7 bases at V and 3 bases at J, with 19 bases between the two ends. Germline CDR1 SEHNR, CDR2 FQNEAQ (reference sequence). CDR3 length equals 16 residues. In DNA, the CDR3 is TGTGCCAGCACCCCAGAGGGACGGCAGGGCTACAATGAGCAGTTCTTC. Encoded protein: CASTPEGRQGYNEQFF.

Turning to this clonotype: A much larger clone lies a single base off, so this may be a read error. The chain carries TRBV29-1 and TRBJ2-1, with D perhaps given as TRBD1 or TRBD2 (5 bases each). The J call may be incorrect, as the DNA end agrees better with TRBJ2-7. This CDR3 is 13 amino acids long. The germline CDR1 and CDR2 sequences are SQVTM and ANQGSEA. The DNA of the CDR3 is TGCAGCGTTCGGGACGGAGAGTACAATGAGCAGTACTTC. It encodes CSVRDGEYNEQYF.

The J gene is TRBJ1-1, the V gene TRBV6-5; 12 bases are shared with TRBD1. This CDR3 is built from 15 residues. CDR1 is MNHEY and CDR2 is SVGAGI in the germline V gene. V dropped 2 bases and J dropped 5; count of bases not matched to a gene: 3. CDR3 sequence (DNA): TGTGCCAGCAGTTACGGGACAGGGGGCATTACTGAAGCTTTCTTT. It yields the protein CASSYGTGGITEAFF.

The chain couples TRBV7-2 to TRBJ2-1, with 9 nucleotides matching TRBD2. Germline CDR1 and CDR2: SGHTA and FQGNSA. V shed 3 bases, J shed 5 bases, and the junction held 5 bases outside the gene matches. The CDR3 consists of 15 residues. In DNA, the CDR3 is TGTGCCAGCAGCTTGGGGGCGGGAGGGGACAATGAGCAGTTCTTC. It encodes CASSLGAGGDNEQFF.

This chain joins TRBV3-1 and TRBJ2-1, with a possible D match to TRBD2 (6 bases). V was pared by 0 bases and J by 4 bases, with 10 bases between. There are 15 residues in the CDR3. The germline CDR1 and CDR2 sequences are LGHDT and YNNKEL (reference sequence). The CDR3 is CASSQDNLAYNEQFF. The CDR3 coding sequence is TGTGCCAGCAGCCAAGATAATCTAGCGTACAATGAGCAGTTCTTC.

This clonotype has just a few counts. The chain has TRBV5-1 and TRBJ2-1, with TRBD2 matching over 7 bases. The CDR3 runs to 15 residues. The germline gives CDR1 SGHRS, CDR2 YFSETQ. V lost 4 bases, J lost 0 bases, and 4 bases stayed unmatched. The CDR3 sequence: CASSHLADSYNEQFF. As DNA, the CDR3 is TGCGCCAGCAGCCACCTAGCGGACTCCTACAATGAGCAGTTCTTC.

This clonotype was seen a handful of times. The chain couples TRBV28 to TRBJ2-1; unclear D gene. This CDR3 is built from 15 residues. Germline V gives CDR1 MDHEN, CDR2 SYDVKM. Trimming pared 7 bases from V and 4 bases from J, leaving 17 bases between. CDR3 in amino acids: CASTEVTLPYNEQFF. The CDR3 nucleotides are TGTGCCAGCACCGAAGTTACTCTACCGTACAATGAGCAGTTCTTC.

This clonotype was detected only a few times. The gene calls are TRBV2 and TRBJ2-1; D might be TRBD2 (6 bases). Between the trimmed V and J ends, which lost 5 bases and 5 bases, there was a span of 10 bases. The CDR3 consists of 13 residues. Germline V gene sequence: CDR1 SNHLY, CDR2 FYNNEI. The CDR3 nucleotides are TGTGCCAGCAGTACTAGCAGAAACAATGAGCAGTTCTTC. This translates into CASSTSRNNEQFF.

This clonotype was found a few times. This chain joins TRBV7-8 and TRBJ2-7; no firm D call. Germline V CDR1 and CDR2: SGHVS, FQNEAQ. This CDR3 is 14 amino acids long. Trimming left V 3 bases short and J 5 bases short, with 14 bases between. The CDR3 sequence is CASSLLGPHDEQYF. DNA for the CDR3: TGTGCCAGCAGCTTGCTTGGTCCGCACGACGAGCAGTACTTC.

The chain has TRBV9 and TRBJ2-1, with 10 bases lining up with TRBD2. The germline V gene encodes CDR1 SGDLS and CDR2 YYNGEE. This CDR3 has 17 amino acids. Losses at the gene ends were 4 bases for V and 4 bases for J; bases not matched to a gene: 11. The CDR3 DNA follows: TGTGCCAGCAGCCACGACCCCGGGACTAGCGAATACAATGAGCAGTTCTTC. It is translated as CASSHDPGTSEYNEQFF.

This clonotype was detected ten times or more. The V gene is TRBV4-3, the J gene TRBJ1-4; D is unclear. V gave up 0 bases and J gave up 6 bases, with 5 bases separating them. Looked up from germline, CDR1 is LGHNA and CDR2 is YSLEER. The length of the CDR3 is 13 residues. CDR3 in amino acids: CASSQDWYEKLFF. The DNA for the CDR3 is TGCGCCAGCAGCCAAGATTGGTATGAAAAACTGTTTTTT.

The chain employs TRBV25-1 and TRBJ2-3; 8 positions match TRBD2. Looked up from germline, CDR1 is MGHDK and CDR2 is SYGVNS. This CDR3 comprises 16 residues. V lost 1 base, J lost 0 bases, and 3 bases stayed unmatched. CDR3 residues: CASSEFTSGSTDTQYF. For the CDR3, the DNA is TGTGCCAGCAGTGAATTTACTAGCGGCAGCACAGATACGCAGTATTTT. The full variable domain, its missing parts supplied by reference TRBV25-1 and TRBJ2-3, is EADIYQTPRYLVIGTGKKITLECSQTMGHDKMYWYQQDPGMELHLIHYSYGVNSTEKGDLSSESTVSRIRTEHFPLTLESARPSHTSQYLCASSEFTSGSTDTQYFGPGTRLTVL.

This clonotype came up a few times. In DNA, the CDR3 is TGCGCCAGCAGCTCGGAGCAGGGGCATAACTATGGCTACACCTTC. It is translated as CASSSEQGHNYGYTF. The chain employs TRBV5-1 and TRBJ1-2, with D possibly matching TRBD1 (6 bases). With 3 bases removed from V and 1 base from J, the gap between germline ends came to 13 bases. CDR1 SGHRS and CDR2 YFSETQ come from the germline V gene. The CDR3 has 15 amino acids.

This clonotype was recorded at least ten times. The chain has TRBV12-3 or TRBV12-4 and TRBJ2-5, with unresolved D. Trimming took 8 bases from V and 2 from J, leaving 12 bases between them. There are 13 residues in the CDR3. The CDR3 reads CASQAGFQETQYF. DNA for the CDR3: TGTGCCAGCCAGGCAGGCTTTCAAGAGACCCAGTACTTC.

The chain is built from TRBV7-9 and TRBJ2-7, with no clear D. Germline CDR1 reads SEHNR; CDR2 reads FQNEAQ (reference sequence). Trimming pared 5 bases from V and 0 bases from J, leaving 14 bases between. The CDR3 runs 15 residues. The CDR3 DNA sequence: TGTGCCAGCAGCCCACTGGCAAAGAGCTCCTACGAGCAGTACTTC. Its translation: CASSPLAKSSYEQYF.

V is TRBV4-2 and J is TRBJ2-7; TRBD1 or TRBD2 may be the D gene (5 bases each). Trimming pared 4 bases from V and 3 bases from J, leaving 13 bases between. Germline values: CDR1 LGHNA, CDR2 YNFKEQ. CDR3 length: 14 residues. CDR3 region: CASSPRDGFYEQYF. CDR3 bases: TGTGCCAGCAGCCCTCGGGACGGGTTCTACGAGCAGTACTTC.

This clonotype came up many times. CDR3 loop: CASSGVAGEQFF. The CDR3 coding sequence is TGTGCCAGCAGCGGGGTAGCTGGTGAGCAGTTCTTC. This chain uses TRBV9 with TRBJ2-1; D call uncertain. CDR1 is SGDLS, CDR2 YYNGEE, per germline. V was cut by 3 bases and J by 9 bases, with 10 bases left in between. The CDR3 consists of 12 residues.

This clonotype occurred many times. The V and J genes are TRBV12-3 or TRBV12-4 and TRBJ2-2; the D is unclear. With 7 bases removed from V and 10 bases from J, the gap between germline ends came to 13 bases. The length of the CDR3 is 12 residues. In nucleotides, the CDR3 is TGTGCCAGCAAACCCACGGGCGTGGAGCTGTTTTTT. Its translation is CASKPTGVELFF.

This clonotype has more than one count but fewer than ten. The J gene is TRBJ1-1, the V gene TRBV6-2 or TRBV6-3; D is ambiguous. The CDR3 totals 15 residues. In germline, CDR1 is MNHEY, CDR2 SVGEGT. The V end lost 2 bases, the J end lost 3 bases, and 13 bases lay between the germline ends. CDR3 coding DNA: TGTGCCAGCAGTTACCGTTTAAGGGCGGACACTGAAGCTTTCTTT. It codes for CASSYRLRADTEAFF.

The chain combines TRBV27 with TRBJ2-2; 9 bases map to TRBD1. CDR1 is MNHEY, CDR2 SMNVEV, per germline (reference sequence). The ends lost 3 bases at V and 7 bases at J; junction bases unmatched: 12. The CDR3 sequence is 17 residues long. CDR3 nucleotide sequence: TGTGCCAGCAGTTTTCTGGGACAGGGTTTAAAGAACGGGGAGCTGTTTTTT. Its protein product is CASSFLGQGLKNGELFF.

Only a few counts were recorded for this clonotype. The chain combines TRBV7-2 with TRBJ2-7; 9 bases are a match to TRBD2. Germline V gives CDR1 SGHTA, CDR2 FQGNSA. Germline trimming cut 3 bases from V and 2 bases from J; bases unmatched to any gene: 8. This CDR3 contains 16 residues. The CDR3 loop is CASSFIRSGSTYEQYF. CDR3 DNA: TGTGCCAGCAGCTTTATTCGTAGCGGGAGTACCTACGAGCAGTACTTC.